This T cell receptor beta chain was recorded in a study of response to subunit inactivated influenza vaccine. Study conclusions and caveats: Authors suggested seasonal influenza vaccinations each recruit few new T cells.

With respect to this clonotype: Antigen unknown.

This CDR3 is 16 amino acids long. V lost 3 bases to trimming and J lost 7 bases, with 18 bases between them. From germline, CDR1 is SGHAT and CDR2 FQNNGV. TCRdb processed the RT-PCR reads anew with MiXCR; each CDR3 protein has one entry. Of roughly 550,000 distinct CDR3 sequences listed, under 30% are singletons. Separately, the same data were catalogued under a study of T cells expressing NK-cell markers. That paper states: Production of TCR beta cDNA relied on 5'RACE template switching with UMIs. Leadership of the CD3+CD56-NKG2C+ fraction also belonged to these clonotypes in a handful of donors.

This chain joins TRBV11-2 and TRBJ2-2; D is perhaps TRBD1 or TRBD2 (6 bases each). Sequencing was performed on CD4+ T cells sorted from PBMCs, taken 11 to 12 days after vaccination. This receptor was obtained from a man aged 50-60 years who received an inactivated influenza vaccine. The CDR3 sequence is CASSLMIGGVHGELFF. DNA of the CDR3: TGTGCCAGCAGCTTGATGATCGGGGGCGTTCACGGGGAGCTGTTTTTT.